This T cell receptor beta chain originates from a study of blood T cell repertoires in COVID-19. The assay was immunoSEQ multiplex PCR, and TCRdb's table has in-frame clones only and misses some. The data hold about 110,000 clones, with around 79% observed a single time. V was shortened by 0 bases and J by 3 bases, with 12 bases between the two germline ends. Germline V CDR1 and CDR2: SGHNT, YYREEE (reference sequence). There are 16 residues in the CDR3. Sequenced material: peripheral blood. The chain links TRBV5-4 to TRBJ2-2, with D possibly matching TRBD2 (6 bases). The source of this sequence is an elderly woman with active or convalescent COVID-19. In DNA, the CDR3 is TGTGCCAGCAGCTTGGGCGGACTAAGCGACACCGGGGAGCTGTTTTTT. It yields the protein CASSLGGLSDTGELFF. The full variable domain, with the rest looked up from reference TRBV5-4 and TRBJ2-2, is ETGVTQSPTHLIKTRGQQVTLRCSSQSGHNTVSWYQQALGQGPQFIFQYYREEENGRGNFPPRFSGLQFPNYSSELNVNALELDDSALYLCASSLGGLSDTGELFFGEGSRLTVL.